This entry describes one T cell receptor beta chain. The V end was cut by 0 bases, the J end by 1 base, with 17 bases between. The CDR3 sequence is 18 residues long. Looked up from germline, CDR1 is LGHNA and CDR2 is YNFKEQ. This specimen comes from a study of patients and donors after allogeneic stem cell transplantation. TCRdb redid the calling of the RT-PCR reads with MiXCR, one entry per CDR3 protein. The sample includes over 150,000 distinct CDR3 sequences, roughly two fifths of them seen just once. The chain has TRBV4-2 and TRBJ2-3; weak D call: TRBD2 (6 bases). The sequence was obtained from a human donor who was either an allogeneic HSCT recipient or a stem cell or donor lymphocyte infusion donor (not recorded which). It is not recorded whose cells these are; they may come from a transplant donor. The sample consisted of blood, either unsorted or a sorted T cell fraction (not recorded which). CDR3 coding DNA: TGTGCCAGCAGCCAAGAGGAGGGCGGGTCTCCAGGCACAGATACGCAGTATTTT. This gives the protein CASSQEEGGSPGTDTQYF.